A single sample is the source of the 29 T cell receptor beta chains below, sequenced in a study of long-term antiretroviral therapy in people with HIV. At the survey level, the v3.0 immunoSEQ assay was run. Produced via immunoSEQ multiplex PCR; TCRdb's table is partial and in-frame only. The sample has about 13,000 clones; over 75% are singletons. The sequencing used unsorted PBMCs, collected 1.3 years after starting antiretroviral therapy. These receptors originate from a woman under 30 with HIV.

This clone showed up just once. The rearrangement joins TRBV28 to TRBJ1-3; tentative D call: TRBD1 (5 bases). Germline CDR1 reads MDHEN; CDR2 reads SYDVKM. V was clipped by 1 base and J by 0 bases, with 10 bases between them. The length of the CDR3 is 16 residues. This CDR3 reads CASSLSGPYSGNTIYF. CDR3 in DNA: TGTGCCAGCAGTTTATCGGGACCTTACTCTGGAAACACCATATATTTT.

The chain combines TRBV7-9 with TRBJ2-5; weak D call: TRBD1 (6 bases). V lost 4 bases, J lost 7 bases, and 19 bases lay in between. The V gene's germline CDR1 is SEHNR and CDR2 FQNEAQ (reference sequence). This CDR3 spans 15 amino acids. CDR3: CASSSRDTGSTTQYF. CDR3 DNA sequence: TGTGCCAGCAGCTCCCGGGACACCGGTTCAACGACCCAGTACTTC. The full variable domain, its missing parts supplied by reference TRBV7-9 and TRBJ2-5, is DTGVSQNPRHKITKRGQNVTFRCDPISEHNRLYWYRQTLGQGPEFLTYFQNEAQLEKSRLLSDRFSAERPKGSFSTLEIQRTEQGDSAMYLCASSSRDTGSTTQYFGPGTRLLVL.

This chain connects TRBV27 to TRBJ1-4, with TRBD1 matching 7 bases. The trim removed 0 bases at V and 8 bases at J, leaving 3 bases unmatched. The CDR3 is made up of 14 amino acids. In germline, CDR1 is MNHEY, CDR2 SMNVEV (reference sequence). CDR3 protein: CASSLSGGYEKLFF. The CDR3 DNA follows: TGTGCCAGCAGTTTATCAGGGGGCTACGAAAAACTGTTTTTT.

This clone came up once. The chain recombines TRBV9 with TRBJ2-1; 10 bases agree with TRBD2. This CDR3 spans 16 amino acids. Germline trimming cut 4 bases from V and 7 bases from J; bases unmatched to any gene: 11. Germline V gene data show CDR1 as SGDLS and CDR2 as YYNGEE. Written as DNA, the CDR3 is TGTGCCAGCAGCCGCGCCGGGACTAGCGCCGGGAATGAGCAGTTCTTC. Amino acid sequence: CASSRAGTSAGNEQFF.

This clone has just one count. In DNA, the CDR3 is TGTGCCAGCAGCCCCGTGGCCTCTGGAAACACCATATATTTT. Protein sequence: CASSPVASGNTIYF. J is TRBJ1-3 and V is TRBV6-6; the D is unclear. V was shortened by 6 bases and J by 0 bases, with 9 bases between the two germline ends. CDR1 and CDR2 (germline): MNHNY, SVGAGI (reference sequence). The CDR3 consists of 14 residues.

The chain recombines TRBV2 with TRBJ1-2, with 10 nucleotides matching TRBD1. This CDR3 is built from 15 residues. Germline-derived CDR1 and CDR2 are SNHLY and FYNNEI. After removal of 9 bases from V and 2 bases from J, the junction contained 9 bases not matched to a gene. The CDR3 DNA is TGTGCCAGAAAGGGTGGACAGGGGGGGAACTATGGCTACACCTTC. Protein: CARKGGQGGNYGYTF.

This clone was counted between two and nine times. The chain carries TRBV7-9 and TRBJ1-2; D is uncertain. Germline loops: CDR1 SEHNR, CDR2 FQNEAQ (reference sequence). Trimming took 2 bases from V and 5 from J, leaving 9 bases between them. This CDR3 spans 13 amino acids. In DNA, the CDR3 is TGTGCCAGCAGCTTACCCAATGGGTATGGCTACACCTTC. Protein product: CASSLPNGYGYTF.

The chain combines TRBV7-8 with TRBJ2-1; 9 nucleotides agree with TRBD2. With 2 bases clipped from V and 8 bases from J, the junction kept 1 base outside the gene matches. The CDR3 totals 13 residues. Per germline, CDR1 SGHVS and CDR2 FQNEAQ. In DNA form, the CDR3 reads TGTGCCAGCAGCTTAAGACTAGCGGATGAGCAGTTCTTC. It codes for CASSLRLADEQFF.

The rearrangement links TRBV12-5 to TRBJ2-2; D unresolved. Germline values: CDR1 LGHNT, CDR2 FRNRAP. The CDR3 length is 12 residues. V was cut by 7 bases and J by 5 bases, with 8 bases left in between. For the CDR3, the DNA is TGTGCTAGTGCGGAAGGTACCGGGGAGCTGTTTTTT. Residues: CASAEGTGELFF.

V and J are TRBV27 and TRBJ2-7; unclear D gene. Between the trimmed V and J ends, which lost 5 bases and 5 bases, there was a span of 16 bases. The CDR3 has 14 amino acids. From germline, CDR1 is MNHEY and CDR2 SMNVEV (reference sequence). This chain's CDR3 is CASSPHGQAHEQYF. The CDR3 DNA sequence: TGTGCCAGCAGTCCTCACGGTCAGGCCCACGAGCAGTACTTC.

In its sample, this clone ranks as medium-sized. The CDR3 nucleotides are TGTGCCAGCAGATCCGCGGGGGGGCAGGACGGGGAGCTGTTTTTT. Translating it yields CASRSAGGQDGELFF. This chain links TRBV5-8 with TRBJ2-2; 9 bases map to TRBD2. Germline CDR1 SGHTS, CDR2 YDEGEE. The trim removed 5 bases at V and 7 bases at J, leaving 9 bases unmatched. The CDR3 is 15 amino acids. The full variable domain, its missing parts supplied by reference TRBV5-8 and TRBJ2-2, is EAGVTQSPTHLIKTRGQQATLRCSPISGHTSVYWYQQALGLGLQFLLWYDEGEERNRGNFPPRFSGRQFPNYSSELNVNALELEDSALYLCASRSAGGQDGELFFGEGSRLTVL.

This chain uses TRBV19 with TRBJ1-1, with D perhaps matching TRBD1 (5 bases). Germline V CDR1 and CDR2: LNHDA, SQIVND (reference sequence). The CDR3 has 13 amino acids. V was clipped by 5 bases and J by 1 base, with 8 bases between them. The CDR3 DNA follows: TGTGCCAGTAGTGTTCAGGGGAACACTGAAGCTTTCTTT. Its protein product is CASSVQGNTEAFF.

The chain joins TRBV5-1 to TRBJ1-4; D is perhaps TRBD1 (5 bases). This CDR3 comprises 13 residues. CDR1 is SGHRS and CDR2 is YFSETQ in the germline V gene. V shed 5 bases and J shed 8 bases, with 13 bases lying between them. CDR3 in DNA: TGCGCCAGCAGGTTCGGGGCGAGGGAAAAACTGTTTTTT. This translates into CASRFGAREKLFF.

The rearrangement links TRBV4-3 to TRBJ2-7, with 7 bases that match TRBD2. This CDR3 is built from 16 residues. After removal of 0 bases from V and 0 bases from J, the junction contained 5 bases not matched to a gene. Per germline, CDR1 LGHNA and CDR2 YSLEER. The CDR3 DNA reads TGCGCCAGCAGCCAAGAGTGGGGGGGAGGCTCCTACGAGCAGTACTTC. Amino acid sequence: CASSQEWGGGSYEQYF.

The chain is built from TRBV2 and TRBJ2-7, with 12 bases lining up with TRBD1. The CDR3 has 14 amino acids. Losses at the gene ends were 7 bases for V and 6 bases for J; bases not matched to a gene: 7. The germline V gene has CDR1 SNHLY and CDR2 FYNNEI. As DNA, the CDR3 is TGTGCCAGCATGAGTAGGGGACAGGGGGCCGAGCAGTACTTC. Amino acids: CASMSRGQGAEQYF.

The V and J genes are TRBV28 and TRBJ1-4, with D unclear. The CDR3 has 15 residues. Trimming took 5 bases from V and 0 from J, leaving 10 bases between them. In germline, CDR1 is MDHEN, CDR2 SYDVKM. CDR3 in amino acids: CASSTLLPTNEKLFF. In DNA, the CDR3 is TGTGCCAGCAGTACTCTTTTACCAACTAATGAAAAACTGTTTTTT.

V usage is TRBV27 and J usage is TRBJ2-1; D is perhaps TRBD1 or TRBD2 (5 bases each). CDR3 length: 14 amino acids. The ends were cut back, 2 bases at V and 8 bases at J, with 13 bases in the middle. Germline lookup yields CDR1 MNHEY and CDR2 SMNVEV (reference sequence). CDR3 residues: CASSLNGWDDEQFF. For the CDR3, the DNA is TGTGCCAGCAGTTTAAACGGGTGGGACGATGAGCAGTTCTTC.

The V gene is TRBV5-1, the J gene TRBJ1-1; D uncertain. The CDR3 contains 16 residues. V lost 1 base and J lost 0, with 13 bases in between. Looked up from germline, CDR1 is SGHRS and CDR2 is YFSETQ. In DNA, the CDR3 is TGCGCCAGCAGCTTGAACCCCGGTGCTATGAACACTGAAGCTTTCTTT. Amino acid sequence: CASSLNPGAMNTEAFF.

The CDR3 loop is CASSRARDRGNEKLFF. CDR3 in DNA: TGTGCCAGCAGCCGCGCGAGGGATCGGGGCAATGAAAAACTGTTTTTT. The rearrangement links TRBV9 to TRBJ1-4, with a possible D match to TRBD1 (5 bases). There are 16 residues in the CDR3. Germline CDR1 and CDR2: SGDLS and YYNGEE. Trimming stripped 4 bases from V and 5 bases from J, with 18 bases between.

The V and J genes are TRBV27 and TRBJ1-6; TRBD1 might be the D (6 bases). V gave up 6 bases and J gave up 4 bases, with 10 bases separating them. Germline CDR1 is MNHEY and CDR2 is SMNVEV (reference sequence). This CDR3 contains 14 residues. As DNA, the CDR3 is TGTGCCAGCAGAAGGGGGACTTATAATTCACCCCTCCACTTT. Translating it yields CASRRGTYNSPLHF.

The chain recombines TRBV5-6 with TRBJ2-5; 8 positions agree with TRBD2. V was pared by 3 bases and J by 3 bases, with 10 bases of the junction left unmatched. This CDR3 region has 16 residues. Germline values: CDR1 SGHDT, CDR2 YYEEEE. The CDR3 protein is CASSSMGGGGKETQYF. CDR3 in DNA: TGTGCCAGCAGCTCAATGGGGGGCGGGGGGAAAGAGACCCAGTACTTC.

This chain uses TRBV10-3 with TRBJ2-7, with unresolved D. The germline CDR1 and CDR2 sequences are ENHRY and SYGVKD. The CDR3 runs 15 residues. The V end was cut by 0 bases, the J end by 0 bases, with 9 bases between. CDR3 protein: CAISESRTNSYEQYF. The DNA for the CDR3 is TGTGCCATCAGTGAGTCTAGGACGAACTCCTACGAGCAGTACTTC.

The V and J genes are TRBV19 and TRBJ2-2; D not resolved. This CDR3 is built from 14 residues. Germline values: CDR1 LNHDA, CDR2 SQIVND (reference sequence). The germline V and J ends were trimmed by 8 bases and 1 base, with 11 bases remaining between them. CDR3 nucleotide sequence: TGTGCCAGTGTTCGGGTGTTGAACACCGGGGAGCTGTTTTTT. This sequence encodes CASVRVLNTGELFF.

The V call is TRBV10-3, the J call TRBJ2-1; no clear D gene. The CDR3 has 15 residues. V gave up 4 bases and J gave up 0 bases, with 10 bases separating them. Germline V gene sequence: CDR1 ENHRY, CDR2 SYGVKD. In nucleotides, the CDR3 is TGTGCCATCAGTGTGAAGGAAAGCTCCTACAATGAGCAGTTCTTC. Amino acids: CAISVKESSYNEQFF.

This chain links TRBV7-9 with TRBJ1-2, with D perhaps TRBD1 (5 bases). CDR3 size: 13 residues. Germline CDR1 and CDR2: SEHNR and FQNEAQ (reference sequence). V was shortened by 3 bases and J by 2 bases, with 7 bases between the two germline ends. This CDR3 is CASSLKGNYGYTF. The CDR3 region has the DNA TGTGCCAGCAGCTTGAAGGGGAACTATGGCTACACCTTC.

The chain couples TRBV27 to TRBJ2-7, with D perhaps matching TRBD1 or TRBD2 (5 bases each). CDR1 MNHEY and CDR2 SMNVEV come from the germline V gene (reference sequence). This CDR3 has 14 residues. Trimming removed 3 bases from V and 3 bases from J, with 12 bases in between. Here the CDR3 reads CASSFGGPIYEQYF. CDR3 DNA: TGTGCCAGCAGTTTTGGGGGACCCATCTACGAGCAGTACTTC.

This clone was observed a single time. The rearrangement uses TRBV6-5 and TRBJ2-1; D is unresolved. The V and J ends lost 0 bases and 6 bases respectively, with 9 bases between them. The CDR3 runs to 14 residues. The V gene's germline CDR1 is MNHEY and CDR2 SVGAGI. CDR3 residues: CASSYSNGGNEQFF. In nucleotides, the CDR3 is TGTGCCAGCAGTTACTCGAATGGCGGCAATGAGCAGTTCTTC.

This chain joins TRBV5-6 and TRBJ1-2; possibly TRBD1 for D (5 bases). The CDR3 has 16 residues. V gave up 2 bases and J gave up 4 bases, with 18 bases separating them. Germline V gene data show CDR1 as SGHDT and CDR2 as YYEEEE. The chain's CDR3 is CASSFSGTPDPYGYTF. DNA for the CDR3: TGTGCCAGCAGCTTCTCCGGGACCCCGGATCCCTATGGCTACACCTTC. Filled out from reference TRBV5-6 and TRBJ1-2, the complete variable domain reads DAGVTQSPTHLIKTRGQQVTLRCSPKSGHDTVSWYQQALGQGPQFIFQYYEEEERQRGNFPDRFSGHQFPNYSSELNVNALLLGDSALYLCASSFSGTPDPYGYTFGSGTRLTVV.

The gene calls are TRBV5-1 and TRBJ2-2; the D is unclear. V was cut by 4 bases and J by 0 bases, with 13 bases left in between. The CDR3 contains 16 residues. Per germline, CDR1 SGHRS and CDR2 YFSETQ. The CDR3 region has the DNA TGCGCCAGCAGCCTTCCGGACGTCTCGAACACCGGGGAGCTGTTTTTT. It specifies CASSLPDVSNTGELFF.